The clone carrying this T cell receptor beta chain was detected ten times or more. Its antigen is as yet unknown. TCRdb independently ran MiXCR on the 5' RACE reads; one entry per CDR3 protein. The sample holds roughly 65,000 distinct CDR3 sequences, about 6% seen once. These data belong to a study of T cells after yellow fever vaccination. Study-wide context: SMART-Seq v4 Ultra Low Input served to prepare low-cell-number fractions.

Looked up from germline, CDR1 is MGHDK and CDR2 is SYGVNS. The CDR3 spans 14 residues. The V and J ends lost 9 bases and 5 bases respectively, with 18 bases between them. Study-wide findings and caveats: Although the secondary response was weaker, it peaked faster, at day 5 versus 15. After the booster, nearly 98% of CD4 and about nine tenths of CD8 primary-response clones were re-detected. Repertoires sorted by FACS could include abundant clonotypes that are contaminants from the bulk population.

This clonotype originated in a man between 18 and 35 years old who received the YFV17D yellow fever vaccine. This rearrangement joins TRBV25-1 to TRBJ2-3, with a weak D call TRBD2 (7 bases). The sequences come from CD4+ T cells sorted from PBMCs, collected around 15 days after the first yellow fever vaccination. The CDR3 nucleotides read TGTGCCAGTGCAGAAGGGGGGGCGGTAGATACGCAGTATTTT. Its protein is CASAEGGAVDTQYF. Together with reference TRBV25-1 and TRBJ2-3, the CDR3 gives the full variable domain: EADIYQTPRYLVIGTGKKITLECSQTMGHDKMYWYQQDPGMELHLIHYSYGVNSTEKGDLSSESTVSRIRTEHFPLTLESARPSHTSQYLCASAEGGAVDTQYFGPGTRLTVL.